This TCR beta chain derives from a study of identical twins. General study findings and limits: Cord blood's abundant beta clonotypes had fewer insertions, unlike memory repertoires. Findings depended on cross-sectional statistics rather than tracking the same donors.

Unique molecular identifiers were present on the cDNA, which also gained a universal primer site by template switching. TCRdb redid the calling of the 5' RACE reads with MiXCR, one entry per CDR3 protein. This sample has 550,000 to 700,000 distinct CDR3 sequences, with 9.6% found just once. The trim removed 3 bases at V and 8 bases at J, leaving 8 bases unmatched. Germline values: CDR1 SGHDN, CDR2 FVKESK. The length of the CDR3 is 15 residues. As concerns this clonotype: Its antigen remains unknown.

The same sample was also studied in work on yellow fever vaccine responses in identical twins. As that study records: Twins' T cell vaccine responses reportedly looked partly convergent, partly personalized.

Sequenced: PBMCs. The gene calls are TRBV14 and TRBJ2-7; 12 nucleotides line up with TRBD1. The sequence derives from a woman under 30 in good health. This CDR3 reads CASSHGTGGSPQQYF. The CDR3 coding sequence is TGTGCCAGCAGCCACGGGACAGGGGGCTCCCCACAGCAGTACTTC.